Shown below are 10 T cell receptor beta chains from a single sample sequenced in a study of Graves' ophthalmopathy and Graves' hyperthyroidism. Amplified TCR beta CDR3 regions were obtained using RNA transcripts as template. RT-PCR in the first round used HTBI primers; a second-round multiplex PCR followed. TCRdb called the multiplex PCR reads again in MiXCR, with one record for every CDR3 protein. The table lists roughly 380,000 distinct CDR3 sequences, roughly 14% of them singletons, with about 7% in the top ten. Sequencing used peripheral blood. These receptors all come from a woman aged 18-29 years with stable Graves' hyperthyroidism.

This clonotype was seen many times. This sequence joins TRBV18 and TRBJ1-1, with no clear D. Trimming shortened V by 6 bases and J by 3 bases, and 14 bases separated the two germline ends. CDR1 is KGHSH and CDR2 is LQKENI in the germline V gene. This CDR3 has 14 residues. CDR3 DNA sequence: TGTGCCAGCTCGTGGGGAAAGGGTGACACTGAAGCTTTCTTT. Translation: CASSWGKGDTEAFF.

The sample holds many counts of this clonotype. The chain uses TRBV6-2 or TRBV6-3 and TRBJ2-5; 8 nucleotides agree with TRBD2. The V gene's germline CDR1 is MNHEY and CDR2 SVGEGT. The CDR3 runs 13 residues. The ends lost 6 bases at V and 3 bases at J; junction bases unmatched: 3. The CDR3 nucleotides are TGTGCCAGCAGGAGTAGCGGGGAAGAGACCCAGTACTTC. This sequence encodes CASRSSGEETQYF.

The table lists this clonotype with many counts. The V gene is TRBV12-3 or TRBV12-4, the J gene TRBJ1-1; 11 nucleotides match TRBD1. V trimming: 2 bases; J trimming: 11 bases; junction bases outside the gene matches: 7. CDR3 length equals 14 residues. The CDR3 loop is CASSLRDRGIRAFF. CDR3 nucleotide sequence: TGTGCCAGCAGTTTAAGGGACAGGGGGATTAGGGCTTTCTTT.

The chain combines TRBV12-3 or TRBV12-4 with TRBJ2-5; no firm D call. Trimming left V 7 bases short and J 2 bases short, with 14 bases between. CDR3 length equals 14 residues. CDR3 coding DNA: TGTGCCAGCACCGCGCTCTCTCCTCAAGAGACCCAGTACTTC. Protein product: CASTALSPQETQYF.

The chain employs TRBV18 and TRBJ1-2, with D hard to call. The CDR3 consists of 14 residues. Trimming left V 1 base short and J 4 bases short, with 10 bases between. From germline, CDR1 is KGHSH and CDR2 LQKENI. CDR3 amino acids: CASSPRQSSYGYTF. In DNA form, the CDR3 reads TGTGCCAGCTCACCACGCCAGTCATCCTATGGCTACACCTTC.

Many counts were recorded for this clonotype. This chain joins TRBV6-2 or TRBV6-3 and TRBJ1-2, with unresolved D. Per germline, CDR1 MNHEY and CDR2 SVGEGT. The CDR3 contains 13 residues. With 7 bases removed from V and 7 bases from J, the gap between germline ends came to 16 bases. In DNA form, the CDR3 reads TGTGCCAGCAACCCGGACCCTACCGCTGGCTACACCTTC. Encoded protein: CASNPDPTAGYTF.

The V gene is TRBV16, the J gene TRBJ2-7; possible D gene TRBD1, 5 bases. Looked up from germline, CDR1 is KGHSY and CDR2 is FQNENV. V was trimmed by 4 bases and J by 3 bases, leaving 16 bases between them. CDR3 length: 15 residues. The DNA for the CDR3 is TGTGCCAGCAGCCCTCGGACAAACCCTCTCTACGAGCAGTACTTC. Translating gives CASSPRTNPLYEQYF.

This clonotype was seen repeatedly, ten times or more. Written as DNA, the CDR3 is TGTGCCAGTTGGACCCGAAACACAGATACGCAGTATTTT. This translates into CASWTRNTDTQYF. This chain links TRBV2 with TRBJ2-3, with D uncertain. The CDR3 extends over 13 amino acids. V lost 9 bases to trimming and J lost 2 bases, with 12 bases between them. The V gene's germline CDR1 is SNHLY and CDR2 FYNNEI.

This clonotype has only a few counts. This chain connects TRBV4-2 to TRBJ2-2; D could derive from TRBD1 or TRBD2 (5 bases each). The CDR3 has 19 residues. The ends were cut back, 0 bases at V and 0 bases at J, with 17 bases in the middle. Germline V gene sequence: CDR1 LGHNA, CDR2 YNFKEQ. The CDR3 is CASSQDNPGTAANTGELFF. In DNA, the CDR3 is TGTGCCAGCAGCCAAGACAACCCAGGGACCGCCGCGAACACCGGGGAGCTGTTTTTT.

This clonotype was recorded many times. The rearrangement links TRBV27 to TRBJ1-6; D is ambiguous. Germline values: CDR1 MNHEY, CDR2 SMNVEV (reference sequence). Trimming left V 8 bases short and J 7 bases short, with 9 bases between. This CDR3 is 12 amino acids long. This CDR3 is CASAFGNSPLHF. CDR3 coding DNA: TGTGCCAGCGCCTTCGGGAATTCACCCCTCCACTTT.